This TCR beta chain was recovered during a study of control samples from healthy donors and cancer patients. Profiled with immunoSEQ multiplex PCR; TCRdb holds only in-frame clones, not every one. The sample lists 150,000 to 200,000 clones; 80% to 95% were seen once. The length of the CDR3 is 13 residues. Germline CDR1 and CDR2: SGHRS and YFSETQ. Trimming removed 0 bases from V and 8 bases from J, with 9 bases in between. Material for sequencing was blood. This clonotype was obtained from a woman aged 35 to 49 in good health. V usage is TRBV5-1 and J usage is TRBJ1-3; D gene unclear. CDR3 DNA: TGCGCCAGCAGCTTGGCGGAGCTTGACACCATATATTTT. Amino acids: CASSLAELDTIYF.